This TCR beta chain was sequenced during a study of T cell responses to AZD1222 COVID-19 vaccine. Trimming at V came to 0 bases and at J to 8 bases, leaving 7 bases not matched to a gene. The CDR3 runs 15 residues. The germline V gene has CDR1 LGHNA and CDR2 YSLEER. Concerning this clone itself: Antigen unknown.

Study results and caveats: As reported, nearly half of all spike-specific TCRs target variant regions that are unmutated.

Clones were read by immunoSEQ multiplex PCR, and TCRdb kept only the in-frame ones, dropping some. The table lists around 150,000 clones, approximately 94% of them singletons. The starting material was peripheral blood, obtained on day 0 of AZD1222 vaccination. The chain combines TRBV4-3 with TRBJ2-1, with 7 bases that match TRBD2. This clonotype was sampled from an adult in good health. CDR3 sequence (DNA): TGCGCCAGCAGCCAAGATTGGGGGAGGGAAGATGAGCAGTTCTTC. Translated, it gives CASSQDWGREDEQFF.